The 2 T cell receptor beta chains below all came from one sample that was sequenced in a study of blood T cells in healthy people across ages. Using a J-beta primer mix together with a sample-barcoded 5' primer, a second PCR was run for about 6 to 12 cycles. TCRdb reprocessed the 5' RACE reads with MiXCR, giving one entry per CDR3 protein. The sample shows more than 500,000 distinct CDR3 sequences, about 25% of them seen only once. These data are also associated with another study on T cells of mothers and their children.

Sequencing used blood. The source of these receptors is a boy aged 2 to 9 in good health.

This sequence joins TRBV18 and TRBJ1-2; 7 bases align to TRBD1. CDR3 size: 14 residues. The germline CDR1 and CDR2 sequences are KGHSH and LQKENI. V lost 4 bases, J lost 2 bases, and 4 bases stayed unmatched. CDR3 amino acids: CASSQGAENYGYTF. CDR3 bases: TGTGCCAGCTCACAGGGGGCAGAAAACTATGGCTACACCTTC. Combining the CDR3 with reference TRBV18 and TRBJ1-2 gives the whole variable domain NAGVMQNPRHLVRRRGQEARLRCSPMKGHSHVYWYRQLPEEGLKFMVYLQKENIIDESGMPKERFSAEFPKEGPSILRIQQVVRGDSAAYFCASSQGAENYGYTFGSGTRLTVV.

This clonotype came up a few times. The chain is built from TRBV11-2 and TRBJ2-7; TRBD2 matches at 8 bases. Losses at the gene ends were 7 bases for V and 0 bases for J; bases not matched to a gene: 8. The CDR3 sequence is 15 residues long. Germline V gives CDR1 SGHAT, CDR2 FQNNGV. The CDR3 loop reads CASTATSGSSYEQYF. The DNA for the CDR3 is TGTGCCAGCACCGCAACGAGCGGGAGCTCCTACGAGCAGTACTTC.